This passage covers 9 T cell receptor beta chains from one sample sequenced in a study of blood T cell repertoires in COVID-19. Using immunoSEQ multiplex PCR, the repertoire was profiled, and TCRdb retains in-frame clones only, with some absent. The sample lists fewer than 200,000 clones; more than 60% were seen once. Sequences were obtained from peripheral blood. Receptors originate from a man in his 70s with acute or convalescent COVID-19.

The chain couples TRBV10-1 to TRBJ1-6; 7 bases align to TRBD1. This CDR3 contains 15 residues. The V and J ends lost 3 bases and 5 bases, in that order; junction bases with no gene match: 4. Germline V lookup: CDR1 WNHNN, CDR2 SYGVQD (reference sequence). The CDR3 protein is CASSEGGADNSPLHF. DNA for the CDR3: TGCGCCAGCAGTGAAGGGGGCGCAGATAATTCACCCCTCCACTTT.

The chain uses TRBV7-8 and TRBJ1-5; D unresolved. This CDR3 is built from 16 residues. V was cut by 5 bases and J by 0 bases, with 14 bases left in between. Germline V gene lookup returns CDR1 SGHVS and CDR2 FQNEAQ. As DNA, the CDR3 is TGTGCCAGCAGCCGCTCGGGTTCCTATAGCAATCAGCCCCAGCATTTT. Protein: CASSRSGSYSNQPQHF.

The rearrangement joins TRBV5-6 to TRBJ1-4; D is uncertain. Between the trimmed V and J ends, which lost 3 bases and 4 bases, there was a span of 10 bases. CDR3 length equals 14 residues. Germline lookup yields CDR1 SGHDT and CDR2 YYEEEE. CDR3 in DNA: TGTGCCAGCAGCTCCGCGGGCATTAATGAAAAACTGTTTTTT. Its protein product is CASSSAGINEKLFF.

V usage is TRBV6-5 and J usage is TRBJ1-1; 7 bases match TRBD1. Germline-derived CDR1 and CDR2 are MNHEY and SVGAGI. This CDR3 spans 14 amino acids. Unmatched junction bases numbered 12, after V lost 6 bases and J lost 8 bases. The DNA for the CDR3 is TGTGCCAGCAGCCCGACAGGGAAGAGGTCCGAAGCTTTCTTT. The encoded protein is CASSPTGKRSEAFF.

In its sample, this clone was seen once. The V gene is TRBV4-2, the J gene TRBJ2-3, with D maybe TRBD2 (6 bases). Germline V gene data show CDR1 as LGHNA and CDR2 as YNFKEQ. V was clipped by 1 base and J by 8 bases, with 22 bases between them. This CDR3 contains 17 residues. The CDR3 nucleotides read TGTGCCAGCAGCCAAGCGGGGGTTTTGGGGGACCATATTACGCAGTATTTT. Translation: CASSQAGVLGDHITQYF.

This chain links TRBV25-1 with TRBJ2-1, with 7 bases lining up with TRBD1. Germline CDR1 reads MGHDK; CDR2 reads SYGVNS. The CDR3 covers 12 residues. V dropped 3 bases and J dropped 13; count of bases not matched to a gene: 6. The CDR3 sequence is CASSDGTVPQFF. The CDR3 nucleotides read TGTGCCAGCAGTGACGGGACAGTCCCTCAGTTCTTC.

This sequence joins TRBV5-1 and TRBJ1-3, with D unresolved. CDR1 and CDR2 (germline): SGHRS, YFSETQ. The CDR3 covers 13 residues. V was shortened by 2 bases and J by 1 base, with 4 bases between the two germline ends. The CDR3, as DNA: TGCGCCAGCAGCTTACAATCTGGAAACACCATATATTTT. It yields the protein CASSLQSGNTIYF.

As regards this clone: One end of the junction varies from germline; a read error may be responsible. The chain is built from TRBV24-1 and TRBJ2-1; 8 bases align to TRBD1. This CDR3 has 14 residues. Per germline, CDR1 KGHDR and CDR2 SFDVKD. For the CDR3, the DNA is TGTGCCACCAATGATACAGGGGGTTACAATGAGCAGTTCTTC. Translation gives CATNDTGGYNEQFF.

The chain has TRBV5-4 and TRBJ2-5; no clear D. Germline CDR1 reads SGHNT; CDR2 reads YYREEE (reference sequence). Trimming took off 4 bases at V and 4 bases at J, with 8 bases between the two ends. This CDR3 comprises 12 residues. The chain's CDR3 is CASSRPGETQYF. The CDR3 region has the DNA TGTGCCAGCAGCCGCCCGGGAGAGACCCAGTACTTC.